The rows below give T cell receptor beta chains drawn from one sample of a study of T cell responses to AZD1222 COVID-19 vaccine. The assay was immunoSEQ multiplex PCR, and TCRdb's table has in-frame clones only and misses some. Among approximately 150,000 clones listed, just over 90% were seen once. This specimen consisted of peripheral blood, obtained on day 0 of MenACWY control vaccination. These receptors were taken from an adult in good health. CDR3s include the opening cysteine and the closing phenylalanine or tryptophan. A D gene is named only where the DNA matches it firmly. Clone size is given for some rows only: seen once, a few or many times, or a class if the clone is expanded.

D	J	V	size	CDR3	DNA
.	TRBJ1-2	TRBV6-5	once	CASSWSGRDGYTF	TGTGCCAGCAGTTGGTCAGGGAGGGATGGCTACACCTTC
.	TRBJ2-7	TRBV30	.	CAWSSGPREQYF	TGTGCCTGGAGTTCGGGCCCCCGAGAGCAGTACTTC
.	TRBJ1-1	TRBV7-2	.	CASSWRAENTEAFF	TGTGCCAGCAGTTGGAGGGCGGAGAACACTGAAGCTTTCTTT
.	TRBJ2-7	TRBV25-1	.	CASSDQGRVGHEQYF	TGTGCCAGCAGTGATCAAGGCAGGGTCGGCCACGAGCAGTACTTC
.	TRBJ2-2	TRBV7-3	.	CASSLYPQGSTTGELFF	TGTGCCAGCAGCTTATACCCCCAGGGGTCGACCACCGGGGAGCTGTTTTTT
TRBD1	TRBJ1-6	TRBV10-3	.	CATDGQADNSPLHF	TGTGCCACTGATGGACAGGCGGATAATTCACCCCTCCACTTT
.	TRBJ2-4	TRBV7-8	.	CASSLELGVWNIQYF	TGTGCCAGCAGCTTAGAGTTGGGGGTGTGGAACATTCAGTACTTC
.	TRBJ2-7	TRBV29-1	.	CSVKWRFVGEQYF	TGCAGCGTTAAGTGGCGGTTTGTAGGCGAGCAGTACTTC
.	TRBJ2-2	TRBV9	.	CASSVALGSGELFF	TGTGCCAGCAGCGTAGCGTTGGGGTCCGGGGAGCTGTTTTTT
.	TRBJ2-5	TRBV3-1/TRBV3-2	once	CASSQGNGQQETQYF	TGTGCCAGCAGCCAAGGGAATGGACAGCAAGAGACCCAGTACTTC
.	TRBJ2-1	TRBV24-1	few	CATSRQAQREQFF	TGTGCCACCAGTAGACAAGCCCAGAGGGAGCAGTTCTTC
.	TRBJ2-3	TRBV7-9	.	CASSFTFGGADTQYF	TGTGCCAGCAGCTTTACTTTTGGGGGCGCAGATACGCAGTATTTT
TRBD2	TRBJ2-1	TRBV3-1/TRBV3-2	.	CASTSTSGSTNEQFF	TGTGCCAGCACCTCAACTAGCGGGAGTACAAATGAGCAGTTCTTC
TRBD1	TRBJ2-6	TRBV28	.	CASSLQGASGANVLTF	TGTGCCAGCAGTTTACAGGGGGCTTCTGGGGCCAACGTCCTGACTTTC
TRBD1	TRBJ1-4	TRBV7-9	.	CASSFRQGVREKLFF	TGTGCCAGCAGCTTCCGGCAGGGGGTCCGGGAAAAACTGTTTTTT
TRBD2	TRBJ2-7	TRBV13	.	CASSLGLAGVDEQYF	TGTGCCAGCAGCCTGGGACTAGCGGGAGTTGACGAGCAGTACTTC
.	TRBJ2-5	TRBV7-9	once	CASSHDRVAGETQYF	TGTGCCAGCAGTCATGACAGGGTGGCGGGGGAGACCCAGTACTTC
.	TRBJ2-5	TRBV6-2/TRBV6-3	.	CASSYLVGETQYF	TGTGCCAGCAGTTATCTGGTTGGAGAGACCCAGTACTTC
.	TRBJ2-7	TRBV9	.	CASSVGSHGDEQYF	TGTGCCAGCAGCGTAGGGAGTCACGGGGACGAGCAGTACTTC
TRBD1	TRBJ1-4	TRBV27	.	CASSVRGLSNEKLFF	TGTGCCAGCAGTGTCAGGGGGTTGAGTAATGAAAAACTGTTTTTT
TRBD1	TRBJ1-2	TRBV19	.	CASSYRTGGSNYGYTF	TGTGCCAGTAGTTACCGGACAGGGGGTTCTAACTATGGCTACACCTTC
.	TRBJ1-1	TRBV15	few	CATSRGIGAGSTEAFF	TGTGCCACCAGCAGGGGGATTGGGGCAGGGAGCACTGAAGCTTTCTTT
.	TRBJ1-2	TRBV27	.	CASAYGRADGYTF	TGTGCCAGCGCATACGGGCGGGCGGATGGCTACACCTTC
.	TRBJ2-7	TRBV7-8	.	CASSPLYEQYF	TGTGCCAGCAGCCCTCTCTACGAGCAGTACTTC
.	TRBJ1-5	TRBV4-2	.	CASSQAGRGDQPQHF	TGTGCCAGCAGCCAAGCCGGCAGGGGTGATCAGCCCCAGCATTTT
.	TRBJ1-1	TRBV29-1	.	CSTTGRGTEAFF	TGCAGCACAACAGGGCGTGGCACTGAAGCTTTCTTT
.	TRBJ2-1	TRBV19	.	CASSIGQLSYNEQFF	TGTGCCAGTAGTATAGGTCAGCTCTCCTACAATGAGCAGTTCTTC
TRBD1	TRBJ2-7	TRBV6-1	.	CASSENWGQSEQYF	TGTGCCAGCAGTGAAAATTGGGGACAGTCCGAGCAGTACTTC
TRBD1	TRBJ1-5	TRBV6-5	.	CASGDRVFGQPQHF	TGTGCCAGCGGCGACAGGGTGTTTGGGCAGCCCCAGCATTTT
.	TRBJ1-2	TRBV7-2	.	CASSPRRGRPYGYTF	TGTGCCAGCAGCCCCCGCCGGGGGCGGCCCTATGGCTACACCTTC
.	TRBJ1-5	TRBV19	.	CASSIPARSNQPQHF	TGTGCCAGTAGTATCCCCGCCCGGAGCAATCAGCCCCAGCATTTT
TRBD1	TRBJ1-5	TRBV28	.	CASRTAGQGGSAQHF	TGTGCCAGCAGGACAGCGGGACAGGGGGGCTCGGCCCAGCATTTT
.	TRBJ1-3	TRBV9	.	CASSAGIRGNTIYF	TGTGCCAGCAGCGCGGGAATCAGGGGAAACACCATATATTTT
TRBD2	TRBJ2-3	TRBV2	.	CASKKAGGTDTQYF	TGTGCCAGCAAGAAGGCGGGAGGGACAGATACGCAGTATTTT
TRBD1	TRBJ2-2	TRBV29-1	.	CSVVAGGSTGELFF	TGCAGCGTTGTGGCAGGGGGCAGCACCGGGGAGCTGTTTTTT
.	TRBJ2-2	TRBV6-2/TRBV6-3	.	CASSKPGKDDPYTGELFF	TGTGCCAGCAGTAAACCTGGCAAAGACGATCCTTACACCGGGGAGCTGTTTTTT
.	TRBJ1-3	TRBV9	many	CASITQQADTIYF	TGTGCCAGCATCACCCAGCAGGCGGACACCATATATTTT
.	TRBJ1-2	TRBV7-9	once	CASSLAVTPNYGYTF	TGTGCCAGCAGCTTAGCGGTGACACCAAACTATGGCTACACCTTC
.	TRBJ1-2	TRBV30	.	CAWRNPPRGYTF	TGTGCCTGGAGGAACCCCCCTAGAGGCTACACCTTC
.	TRBJ2-5	TRBV5-1	once	CASYGGETQYF	TGCGCCAGTTACGGGGGTGAGACCCAGTACTTC
TRBD1	TRBJ1-1	TRBV2	.	CASSVDRGRDVFF	TGTGCCAGCAGTGTTGACAGGGGACGCGATGTGTTCTTT
.	TRBJ1-1	TRBV29-1	.	CSVGHIDGAFF	TGCAGCGTTGGACATATTGATGGAGCTTTCTTT
.	TRBJ1-1	TRBV18	.	CASSPPGGAPDTEAFF	TGTGCCAGCTCACCACCGGGGGGGGCTCCGGACACTGAAGCTTTCTTT
TRBD2	TRBJ2-5	TRBV7-9	.	CASSITSAQETQYF	TGTGCCAGCAGCATCACTAGCGCACAAGAGACCCAGTACTTC
TRBD1	TRBJ2-1	TRBV24-1	once	CATSARGLVVDNEQFF	TGTGCCACCAGTGCCAGGGGGCTAGTGGTTGACAATGAGCAGTTCTTC
TRBD2	TRBJ2-1	TRBV14	once	CASSQYSGASYNEQFF	TGTGCCAGCAGCCAGTATAGCGGGGCCTCCTACAATGAGCAGTTCTTC
.	TRBJ1-1	TRBV7-2	.	CASSFYWGTEAFF	TGTGCCAGCAGCTTTTACTGGGGCACTGAAGCTTTCTTT
TRBD2	TRBJ2-3	TRBV7-9	.	CASSSRGGITDTQYF	TGTGCCAGCAGCTCGCGGGGGGGTATCACAGATACGCAGTATTTT
TRBD2	TRBJ2-7	TRBV28	.	CASSRLAGGRIPYEQYF	TGTGCCAGCAGCCGACTAGCGGGAGGACGTATCCCCTACGAGCAGTACTTC
.	TRBJ2-2	TRBV9	.	CASSVVASNTGELFF	TGTGCCAGCAGCGTAGTAGCGTCGAACACCGGGGAGCTGTTTTTT
.	TRBJ1-1	TRBV7-2	.	CASSSPGRDRQAFF	TGTGCCAGCAGCTCTCCCGGCAGGGACCGGCAGGCTTTCTTT
.	TRBJ1-5	TRBV7-9	.	CASSLVTAPVGQPQHF	TGTGCCAGCAGCTTAGTGACAGCCCCAGTGGGCCAGCCCCAGCATTTT
.	TRBJ1-3	TRBV30	few	CAWSQGLRAVGGNTIYF	TGTGCCTGGAGTCAGGGACTCAGGGCCGTGGGAGGAAACACCATATATTTT
.	TRBJ1-1	TRBV3-1/TRBV3-2	.	CASSLMGDTEAFF	TGTGCCAGCAGCCTGATGGGGGACACTGAAGCTTTCTTT